The entry below gives a single TCR beta chain sequence along with its context. It has no known antigen specificity. Qualities for individual bases were not recorded, and no much larger clone is one base off. The sample belongs to a study of technical replicates of blood from a few donors (dated by TCRdb to about 2017). The library was obtained by the immunoSEQ multiplex PCR assay. TCRdb re-hosts the immuneACCESS table, in-frame sequences only. Its copies lack some clones; in the studies checked, an unresolved V gene accounts for under half of them, and the cause for the rest is not known. Recorded for this sample are approximately 90,000 clones; roughly 96% of them occurred a single time. The ten largest clonotypes hold approximately 0.26% of the sample. The sequence was collected from a human donor in good health. What was sequenced was T cells isolated from PBMCs.

The DNA is as follows: TGTGCCAGCAGGAAAACAGGATCAACCGGGGAGCTGTTTTTT. It codes for CASRKTGSTGELFF. The rearranged chain carries TRBV6-5 and TRBJ2-2; TRBD1 is a weak D gene call, 5 bases matching. The CDR3 covers 14 residues, taking in both the cysteine and the phenylalanine. Only CDR3 DNA remains: 42 bases, in frame from the first base. As encoded in the germline V gene, CDR1 is MNHEY while CDR2 is SVGAGI. The V and J ends are trimmed by 6 bases and 5 bases, leaving 13 bases between them.